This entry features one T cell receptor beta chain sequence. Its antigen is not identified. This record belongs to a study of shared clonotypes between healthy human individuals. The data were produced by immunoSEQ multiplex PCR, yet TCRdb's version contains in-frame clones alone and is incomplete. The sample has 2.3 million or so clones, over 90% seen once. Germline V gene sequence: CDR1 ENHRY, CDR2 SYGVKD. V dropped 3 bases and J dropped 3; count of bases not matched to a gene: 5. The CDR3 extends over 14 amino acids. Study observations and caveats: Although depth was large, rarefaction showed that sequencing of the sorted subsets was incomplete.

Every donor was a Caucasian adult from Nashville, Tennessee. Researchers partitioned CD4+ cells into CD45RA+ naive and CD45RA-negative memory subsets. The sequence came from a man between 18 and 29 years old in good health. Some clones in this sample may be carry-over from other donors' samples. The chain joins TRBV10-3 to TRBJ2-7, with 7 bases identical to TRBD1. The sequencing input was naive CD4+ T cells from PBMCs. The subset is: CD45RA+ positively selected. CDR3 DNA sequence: TGTGCCATCAGTGACTCGGGACAGTTCTACGAGCAGTACTTC. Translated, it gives CAISDSGQFYEQYF.